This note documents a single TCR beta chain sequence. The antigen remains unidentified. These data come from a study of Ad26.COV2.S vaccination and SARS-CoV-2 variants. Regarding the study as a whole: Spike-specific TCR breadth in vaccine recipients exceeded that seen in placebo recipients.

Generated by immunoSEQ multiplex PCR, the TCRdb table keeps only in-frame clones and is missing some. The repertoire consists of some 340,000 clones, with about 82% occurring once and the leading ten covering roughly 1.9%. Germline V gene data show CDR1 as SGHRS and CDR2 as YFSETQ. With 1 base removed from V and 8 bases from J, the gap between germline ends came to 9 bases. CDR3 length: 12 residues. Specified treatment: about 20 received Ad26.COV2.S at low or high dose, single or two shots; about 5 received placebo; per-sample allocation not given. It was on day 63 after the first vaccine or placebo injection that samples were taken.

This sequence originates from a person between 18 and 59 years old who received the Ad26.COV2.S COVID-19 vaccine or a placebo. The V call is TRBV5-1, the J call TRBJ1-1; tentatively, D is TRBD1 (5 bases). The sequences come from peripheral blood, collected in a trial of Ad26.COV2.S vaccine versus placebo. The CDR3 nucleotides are TGCGCCAGCAGCTTGAGGGACGGCGAAGCTTTCTTT. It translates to CASSLRDGEAFF. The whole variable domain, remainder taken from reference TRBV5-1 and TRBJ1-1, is KAGVTQTPRYLIKTRGQQVTLSCSPISGHRSVSWYQQTPGQGLQFLFEYFSETQRNKGNFPGRFSGRQFSNSRSEMNVSTLELGDSALYLCASSLRDGEAFFGQGTRLTVV.